This T cell receptor beta chain was retrieved from a study of blood T cell repertoires in COVID-19. Across the study: In each case, the material was cDNA or gDNA derived from T cells, B-cell-depleted T cells, or PBMCs.

Authors' processing steps: Using reference gene primer amplification, nucleated cell counts were estimated. The repertoire was sequenced with immunoSEQ multiplex PCR; TCRdb's copy has only in-frame clones and lacks some. V, J and clone size derive from that table, while D and trimming were established from the DNA sequence. The sample carries fewer than 80,000 clones, over 70% recorded once. From germline, CDR1 is LNHDA and CDR2 SQIVND (reference sequence). V trimming: 3 bases; J trimming: 6 bases; junction bases outside the gene matches: 1. The CDR3 extends over 14 amino acids. The source of this sequence is a man in his 60s with acute or convalescent COVID-19. Sequences were obtained from peripheral blood. The chain has TRBV19 and TRBJ2-1; 11 bases align to TRBD2. CDR3 sequence (DNA): TGTGCCAGTAGTATTAGCGGGGGGGCCAATGAGCAGTTCTTC. Translated: CASSISGGANEQFF.